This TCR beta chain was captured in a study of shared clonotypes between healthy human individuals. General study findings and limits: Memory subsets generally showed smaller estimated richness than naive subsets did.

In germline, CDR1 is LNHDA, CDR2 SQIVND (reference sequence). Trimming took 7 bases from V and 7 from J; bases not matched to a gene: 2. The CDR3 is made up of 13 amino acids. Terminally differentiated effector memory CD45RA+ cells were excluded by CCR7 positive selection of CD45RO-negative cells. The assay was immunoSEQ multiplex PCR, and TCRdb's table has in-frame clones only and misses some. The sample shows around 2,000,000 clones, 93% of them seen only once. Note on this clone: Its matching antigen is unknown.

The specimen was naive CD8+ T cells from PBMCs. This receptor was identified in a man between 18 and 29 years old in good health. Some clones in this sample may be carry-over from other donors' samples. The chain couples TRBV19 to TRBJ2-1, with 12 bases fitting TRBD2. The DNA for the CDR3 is TGTGCCAGTACTAGCGGGAGGGCAAATGAGCAGTTCTTC. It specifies CASTSGRANEQFF. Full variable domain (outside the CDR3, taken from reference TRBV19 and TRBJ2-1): DGGITQSPKYLFRKEGQNVTLSCEQNLNHDAMYWYRQDPGQGLRLIYYSQIVNDFQKGDIAEGYSVSREKKESFPLTVTSAQKNPTAFYLCASTSGRANEQFFGPGTRLTVL.